This TCR beta chain appears in the sequencing data of a study of spatial heterogeneity in lung cancer. Across the whole study: Sequencing consistently turned up more beta-chain sequences than alpha-chain sequences.

Time point defined: sample taken at primary tumor resection. Extraction of whole RNA from tumor, nontumor lung or frozen PBMC preceded unsorted sequencing. TCRdb passed the 5' RACE reads through MiXCR, listing each CDR3 protein once. The repertoire holds 9,000 to 13,000 distinct CDR3 sequences, with 10% to 15% as singletons. Sample share makes this clonotype medium-sized. No antigen is known for it. This beta chain is off target for a library built for alpha chains, so its abundance means little. Notes on the study in general: Higher tumor mutation counts went along with higher counts of expanded intratumoral alpha and beta TCRs.

V shed 6 bases and J shed 0 bases, with 7 bases lying between them. Germline CDR1 DFQATT, CDR2 SNEGSKA (reference sequence). The CDR3 is 12 amino acids. The sample was lung tumor tissue, taken at surgery. The rearrangement links TRBV20-1 to TRBJ2-3; the D is unclear. This TCR was recovered from a male donor with early-stage non-small cell lung cancer. CDR3 sequence reads: CSASYSTDTQYF. CDR3 DNA sequence: TGCAGTGCCTCCTATAGCACAGATACGCAGTATTTT.